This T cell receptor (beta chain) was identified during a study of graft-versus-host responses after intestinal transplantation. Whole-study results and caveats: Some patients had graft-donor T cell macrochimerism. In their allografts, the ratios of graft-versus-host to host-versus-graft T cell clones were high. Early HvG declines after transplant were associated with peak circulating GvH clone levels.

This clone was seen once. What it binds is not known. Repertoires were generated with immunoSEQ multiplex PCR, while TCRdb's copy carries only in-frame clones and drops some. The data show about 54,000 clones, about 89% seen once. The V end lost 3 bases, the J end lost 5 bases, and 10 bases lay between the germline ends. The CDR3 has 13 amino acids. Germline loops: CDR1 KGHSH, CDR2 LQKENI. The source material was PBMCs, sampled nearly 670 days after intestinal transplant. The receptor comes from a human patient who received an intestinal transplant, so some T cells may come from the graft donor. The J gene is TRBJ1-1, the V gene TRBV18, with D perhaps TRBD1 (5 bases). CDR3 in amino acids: CASSPVRGTEAFF. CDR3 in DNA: TGTGCCAGCTCACCCGTAAGGGGAACTGAAGCTTTCTTT.